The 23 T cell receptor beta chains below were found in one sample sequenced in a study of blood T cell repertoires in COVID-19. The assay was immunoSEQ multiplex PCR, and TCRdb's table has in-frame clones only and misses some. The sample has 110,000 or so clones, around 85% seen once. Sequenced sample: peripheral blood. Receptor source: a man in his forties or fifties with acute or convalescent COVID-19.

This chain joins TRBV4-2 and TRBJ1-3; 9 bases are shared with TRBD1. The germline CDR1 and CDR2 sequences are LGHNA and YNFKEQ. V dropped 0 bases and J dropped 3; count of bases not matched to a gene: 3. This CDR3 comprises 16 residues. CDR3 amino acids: CASSQETGQGGNTIYF. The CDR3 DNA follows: TGTGCCAGCAGCCAAGAAACGGGACAGGGTGGAAACACCATATATTTT.

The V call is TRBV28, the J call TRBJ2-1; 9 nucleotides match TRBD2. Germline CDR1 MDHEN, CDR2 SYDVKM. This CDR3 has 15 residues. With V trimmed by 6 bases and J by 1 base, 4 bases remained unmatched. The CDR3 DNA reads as TGTGCCAGCAGACCAAGCGGGGGGTCCTACAATGAGCAGTTCTTC. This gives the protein CASRPSGGSYNEQFF.

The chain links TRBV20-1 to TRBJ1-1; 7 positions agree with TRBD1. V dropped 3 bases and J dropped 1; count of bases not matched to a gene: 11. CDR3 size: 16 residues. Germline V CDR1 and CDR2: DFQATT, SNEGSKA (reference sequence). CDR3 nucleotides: TGCAGTGCTAGTCCAGGGGGGTCATGGGGGAACACTGAAGCTTTCTTT. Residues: CSASPGGSWGNTEAFF.

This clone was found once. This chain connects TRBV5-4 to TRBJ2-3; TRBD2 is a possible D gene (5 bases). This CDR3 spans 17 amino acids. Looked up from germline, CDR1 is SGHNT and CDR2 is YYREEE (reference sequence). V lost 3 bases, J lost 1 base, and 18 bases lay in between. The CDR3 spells CASSWNAGVRGTDTQYF. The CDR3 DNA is TGTGCCAGCAGCTGGAATGCCGGGGTCCGTGGCACAGATACGCAGTATTTT.

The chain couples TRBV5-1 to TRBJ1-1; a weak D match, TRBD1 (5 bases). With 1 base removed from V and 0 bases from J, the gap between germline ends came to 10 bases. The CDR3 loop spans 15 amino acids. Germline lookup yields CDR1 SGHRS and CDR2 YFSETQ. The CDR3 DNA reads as TGCGCCAGCAGCTTGCAGGGTTTGGTGAACACTGAAGCTTTCTTT. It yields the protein CASSLQGLVNTEAFF.

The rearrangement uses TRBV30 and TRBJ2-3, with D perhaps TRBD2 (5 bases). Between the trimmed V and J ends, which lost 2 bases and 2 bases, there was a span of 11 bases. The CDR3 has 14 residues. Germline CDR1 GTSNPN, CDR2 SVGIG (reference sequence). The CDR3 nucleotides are TGTGCCTGGAGTCCCCCCGGGGACACAGATACGCAGTATTTT. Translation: CAWSPPGDTDTQYF.

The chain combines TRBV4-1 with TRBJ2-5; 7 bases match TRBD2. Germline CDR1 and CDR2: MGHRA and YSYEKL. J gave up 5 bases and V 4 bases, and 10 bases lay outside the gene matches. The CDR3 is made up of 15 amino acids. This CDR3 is CASSLEGGRGETQYF. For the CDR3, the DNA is TGCGCCAGCAGCCTCGAGGGAGGGCGTGGGGAGACCCAGTACTTC.

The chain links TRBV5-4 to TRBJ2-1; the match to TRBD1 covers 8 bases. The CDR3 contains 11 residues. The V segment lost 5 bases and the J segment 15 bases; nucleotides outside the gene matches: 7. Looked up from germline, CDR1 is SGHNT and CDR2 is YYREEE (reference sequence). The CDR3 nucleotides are TGTGCCAGCAGGCACGGACAGGGTACGTTCTTC. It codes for CASRHGQGTFF. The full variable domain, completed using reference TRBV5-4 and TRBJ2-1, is ETGVTQSPTHLIKTRGQQVTLRCSSQSGHNTVSWYQQALGQGPQFIFQYYREEENGRGNFPPRFSGLQFPNYSSELNVNALELDDSALYLCASRHGQGTFFGPGTRLTVL.

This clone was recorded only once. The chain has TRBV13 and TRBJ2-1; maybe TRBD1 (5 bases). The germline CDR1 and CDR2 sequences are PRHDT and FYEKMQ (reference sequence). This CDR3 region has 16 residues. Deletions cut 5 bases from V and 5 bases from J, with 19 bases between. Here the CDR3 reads CASSLPASDRHNEQFF. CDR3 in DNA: TGTGCCAGCAGCCTCCCGGCCTCTGACAGACACAATGAGCAGTTCTTC.

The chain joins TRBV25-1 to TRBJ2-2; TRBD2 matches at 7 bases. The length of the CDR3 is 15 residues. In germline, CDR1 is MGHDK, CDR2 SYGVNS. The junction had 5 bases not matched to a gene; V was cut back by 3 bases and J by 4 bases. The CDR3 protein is CASSDTGGITGELFF. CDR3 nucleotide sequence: TGTGCCAGCAGTGACACCGGGGGGATCACCGGGGAGCTGTTTTTT.

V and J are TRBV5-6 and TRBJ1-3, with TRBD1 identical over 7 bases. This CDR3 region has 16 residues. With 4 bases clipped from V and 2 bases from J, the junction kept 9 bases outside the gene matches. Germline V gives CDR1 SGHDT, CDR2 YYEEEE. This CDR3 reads CASSDFGTATGNTIYF. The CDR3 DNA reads TGTGCCAGCAGCGACTTCGGGACAGCCACTGGAAACACCATATATTTT.

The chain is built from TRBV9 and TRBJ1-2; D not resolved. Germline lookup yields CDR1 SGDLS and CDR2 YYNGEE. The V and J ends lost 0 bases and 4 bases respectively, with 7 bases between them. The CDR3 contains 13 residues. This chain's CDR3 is CASSVDGGYGYTF. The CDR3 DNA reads TGTGCCAGCAGCGTAGACGGTGGCTATGGCTACACCTTC.

The CDR3 sequence: CASSVGQGGYGYTF. The CDR3 DNA reads TGTGCCAGCAGCGTGGGACAGGGTGGCTATGGCTACACCTTC. The V gene is TRBV9, the J gene TRBJ1-2, with TRBD1 matching over 9 bases. V shed 2 bases and J 4 bases; nucleotides not matched to a gene: 3. CDR1 SGDLS and CDR2 YYNGEE come from the germline V gene. The CDR3 spans 14 residues.

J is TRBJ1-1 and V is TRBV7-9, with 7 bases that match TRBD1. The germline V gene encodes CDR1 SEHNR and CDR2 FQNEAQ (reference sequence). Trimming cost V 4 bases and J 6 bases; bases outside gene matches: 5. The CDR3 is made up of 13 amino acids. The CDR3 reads CASSSQGPAEAFF. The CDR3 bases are TGTGCCAGCAGCTCACAGGGGCCTGCTGAAGCTTTCTTT.

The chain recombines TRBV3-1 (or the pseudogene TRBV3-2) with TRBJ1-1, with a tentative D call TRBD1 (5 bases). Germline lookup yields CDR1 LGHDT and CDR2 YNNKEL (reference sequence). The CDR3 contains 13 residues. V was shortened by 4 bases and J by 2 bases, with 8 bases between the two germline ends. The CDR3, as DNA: TGTGCCAGCAGCCTAACAGGTAACACTGAAGCTTTCTTT. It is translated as CASSLTGNTEAFF.

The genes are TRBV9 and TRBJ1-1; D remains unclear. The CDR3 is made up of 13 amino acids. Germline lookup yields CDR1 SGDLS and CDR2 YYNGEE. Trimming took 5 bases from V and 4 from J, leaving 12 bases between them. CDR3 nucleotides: TGTGCCAGCAGGGAGGCGGGTAGCACTGAAGCTTTCTTT. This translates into CASREAGSTEAFF.

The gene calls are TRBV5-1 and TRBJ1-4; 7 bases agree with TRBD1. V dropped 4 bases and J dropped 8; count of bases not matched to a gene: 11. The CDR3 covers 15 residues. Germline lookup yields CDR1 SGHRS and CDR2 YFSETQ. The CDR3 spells CASSLAPQGGEKLFF. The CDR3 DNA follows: TGCGCCAGCAGCCTGGCGCCTCAGGGGGGCGAAAAACTGTTTTTT.

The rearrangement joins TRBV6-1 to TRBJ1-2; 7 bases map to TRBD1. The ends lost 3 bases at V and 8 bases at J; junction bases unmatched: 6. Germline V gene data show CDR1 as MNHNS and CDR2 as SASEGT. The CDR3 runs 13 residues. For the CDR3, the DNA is TGTGCCAGCAGTGACAGGGGGTTGGAAGGCTACACCTTC. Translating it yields CASSDRGLEGYTF.

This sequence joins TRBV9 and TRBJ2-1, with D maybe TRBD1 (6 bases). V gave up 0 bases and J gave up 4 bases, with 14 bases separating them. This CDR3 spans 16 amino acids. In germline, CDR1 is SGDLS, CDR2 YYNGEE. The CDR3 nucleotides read TGTGCCAGCAGCGTAGGTCAAGGGGGTACTTACAATGAGCAGTTCTTC. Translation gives CASSVGQGGTYNEQFF.

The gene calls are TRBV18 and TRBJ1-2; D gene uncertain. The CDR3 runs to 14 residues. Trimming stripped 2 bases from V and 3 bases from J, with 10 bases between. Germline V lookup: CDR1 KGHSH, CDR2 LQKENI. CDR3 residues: CASSPSSLDYGYTF. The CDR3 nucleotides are TGTGCCAGCTCACCATCCTCGCTAGACTATGGCTACACCTTC. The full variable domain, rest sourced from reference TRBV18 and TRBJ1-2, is NAGVMQNPRHLVRRRGQEARLRCSPMKGHSHVYWYRQLPEEGLKFMVYLQKENIIDESGMPKERFSAEFPKEGPSILRIQQVVRGDSAAYFCASSPSSLDYGYTFGSGTRLTVV.

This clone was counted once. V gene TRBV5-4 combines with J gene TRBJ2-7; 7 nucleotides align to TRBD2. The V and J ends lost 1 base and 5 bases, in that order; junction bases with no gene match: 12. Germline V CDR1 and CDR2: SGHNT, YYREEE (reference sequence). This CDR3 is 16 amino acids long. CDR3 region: CASSLWSGGMFHEQYV. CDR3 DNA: TGTGCCAGCAGCTTGTGGTCCGGGGGGATGTTCCACGAGCAGTACGTC.

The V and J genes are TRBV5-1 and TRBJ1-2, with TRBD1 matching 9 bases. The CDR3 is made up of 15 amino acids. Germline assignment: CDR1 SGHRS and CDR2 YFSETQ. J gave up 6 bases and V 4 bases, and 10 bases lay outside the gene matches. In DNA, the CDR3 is TGCGCCAGCAGCCGGACCGGAGACAGGGGGGATGGCTACACCTTC. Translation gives CASSRTGDRGDGYTF.

In DNA, the CDR3 is TGTGCCAGTAGAGAGGCAGGGCCAAGCTCCTATAATTCACCCCTCCACTTT. Translating it yields CASREAGPSSYNSPLHF. V is TRBV19 and J is TRBJ1-6; maybe TRBD1 (5 bases). CDR1 and CDR2 (germline): LNHDA, SQIVND (reference sequence). The CDR3 extends over 17 amino acids. V lost 6 bases and J lost 0, with 15 bases in between.